These T cell receptor beta chains were read from a single sample in a study of cytomegalovirus exposure and HLA in healthy donors. Method: immunoSEQ multiplex PCR; TCRdb's copy keeps in-frame clones and lacks some. The table records about 180,000 clones, about 86% of them present only once. The specimen was PBMCs. These receptors were taken from a woman aged 30 to 39 in good health and CMV-seronegative. The CDR3 runs from the conserved cysteine through the conserved F or W. Fields, in order: CDR3 DNA, CDR3 protein, V gene, D gene, CDR3 length, J gene. D genes are given only for firm matches.

cdr3_nt: TGCGCCAGCAGTCTAACAGGGGGGACTAACTATGGCTACACCTTC; cdr3_aa: CASSLTGGTNYGYTF; v_call: TRBV5-1; d_call: TRBD1; cdr3_length: 15; j_call: TRBJ1-2
cdr3_nt: TGTGCCATCAGTGAGTATAGGACTCCGGGGGACACTGAAGCTTTCTTT; cdr3_aa: CAISEYRTPGDTEAFF; v_call: TRBV10-3; d_call: NA; cdr3_length: 16; j_call: TRBJ1-1
cdr3_nt: TGTGCCAGCAGTTTAGGGACAGGGTCCTCTGGGGCCAACGTCCTGACTTTC; cdr3_aa: CASSLGTGSSGANVLTF; v_call: TRBV27; d_call: TRBD1; cdr3_length: 17; j_call: TRBJ2-6
cdr3_nt: TGTGCCAGCAGCTTGGGATTTGGGACAAGGTCCGAGCAGTACTTC; cdr3_aa: CASSLGFGTRSEQYF; v_call: TRBV5-4; d_call: NA; cdr3_length: 15; j_call: TRBJ2-7
cdr3_nt: TGTGCCAGTAGTATCCCGGGACAGGGGAAGAACGAGCAGTACTTC; cdr3_aa: CASSIPGQGKNEQYF; v_call: TRBV19; d_call: TRBD1; cdr3_length: 15; j_call: TRBJ2-7
cdr3_nt: TGTGCCAGCAGTGAAACGACGGACTTCTCTGCGGAGACCCAGTACTTC; cdr3_aa: CASSETTDFSAETQYF; v_call: TRBV25-1; d_call: NA; cdr3_length: 16; j_call: TRBJ2-5
cdr3_nt: TGTGCCAGCAGCTCCTCAGGACAGGGTGGTACTGAAGCTTTCTTT; cdr3_aa: CASSSSGQGGTEAFF; v_call: TRBV11-2; d_call: TRBD1; cdr3_length: 15; j_call: TRBJ1-1
cdr3_nt: TGTGCCAGCAGCTTAGTCCCTGGACTAGCCGGGGTCGAGCAGTACTTC; cdr3_aa: CASSLVPGLAGVEQYF; v_call: TRBV7-2; d_call: TRBD2; cdr3_length: 16; j_call: TRBJ2-7
cdr3_nt: TGTGCCAGCAGCGTAGGGTTAGTATCTTCGAGCGGGGATTTGGGAGAGACCCAGTACTTC; cdr3_aa: CASSVGLVSSSGDLGETQYF; v_call: TRBV9; d_call: TRBD2; cdr3_length: 20; j_call: TRBJ2-5
cdr3_nt: TGTGCCAGCAGCCCAGCACAGGGACCCTACGAGCAGTACTTC; cdr3_aa: CASSPAQGPYEQYF; v_call: TRBV11-2; d_call: NA; cdr3_length: 14; j_call: TRBJ2-7
cdr3_nt: TGTGCCAGCAGTTACTGGCGGCAGTACGAGCAGTACTTC; cdr3_aa: CASSYWRQYEQYF; v_call: TRBV6-6; d_call: NA; cdr3_length: 13; j_call: TRBJ2-7
cdr3_nt: TGTGCCAGCAGTTTGACAGCATATGGCTACACCTTC; cdr3_aa: CASSLTAYGYTF; v_call: TRBV28; d_call: NA; cdr3_length: 12; j_call: TRBJ1-2
cdr3_nt: TGTGCCAGCAGTTTAAGTTTCGGACAGACTCAAGAGACCCAGTACTTC; cdr3_aa: CASSLSFGQTQETQYF; v_call: TRBV28; d_call: NA; cdr3_length: 16; j_call: TRBJ2-5
cdr3_nt: TGTGCCAGCAGGCGGACTAGGACGCAATGGGGGACCCAGTACTTC; cdr3_aa: CASRRTRTQWGTQYF; v_call: TRBV6-5; d_call: TRBD2; cdr3_length: 15; j_call: TRBJ2-5
cdr3_nt: TGTGCCAGCAGTTTGCGGGAACAGGGGGATATGGAAAAACTGTTTTTT; cdr3_aa: CASSLREQGDMEKLFF; v_call: TRBV28; d_call: TRBD1; cdr3_length: 16; j_call: TRBJ1-4
cdr3_nt: TGTGCCAGCTGTTATGGGACAGCGTTCCAAGAGACCCAGTACTTC; cdr3_aa: CASCYGTAFQETQYF; v_call: TRBV7-2; d_call: TRBD1; cdr3_length: 15; j_call: TRBJ2-5